This entry concerns a single T cell receptor (beta chain). The antigen is undetermined. Time point defined: persistent/refractory GD, antithyroid drugs over 5 years with positive TRAb. RNA isolated from PBMCs was used to make the TCR library. Arm-PCR of CDR3 regions and iRepertoire HTBI primers were the basis on which TCR beta libraries were built. TCRdb analysed the multiplex PCR reads with MiXCR anew, one entry per CDR3 protein. Of about 430,000 distinct CDR3 sequences listed, around 20% are singletons. CDR1 and CDR2 from the germline V gene are SGHVS and FNYEAQ. This CDR3 is 15 amino acids long. V trimming: 6 bases; J trimming: 3 bases; junction bases outside the gene matches: 10. The data derive from a study of regulatory T cells in long-lasting Graves disease. Findings and caveats of the study: Persistent Graves' patients had lower TCR diversity than newly diagnosed ones. Favoring TRBV28, TRBJ1-2 and TRBJ2-5 was a feature seen in persistent disease.

Source: peripheral blood mononuclear cells (PBMCs), taken when the disease was refractory, from a patient treated with antithyroid drugs. The sequence came from a female donor with Graves disease. The chain links TRBV7-6 to TRBJ2-7; TRBD2 matches at 8 bases. The CDR3 DNA reads as TGTGCCAGCAGGCAAAGCCCCGGGACTAGCTACGAGCAGTACTTC. This encodes CASRQSPGTSYEQYF.